Detailed here is one T cell receptor (beta chain). The data belong to a study of blood T cell repertoires in COVID-19. Study in general: T cells, B-cell-depleted T cells, or PBMCs supplied cDNA or gDNA.

V was shortened by 7 bases and J by 7 bases, with 17 bases between the two germline ends. CDR3 length equals 15 residues. CDR1 PRHDT and CDR2 FYEKMQ come from the germline V gene (reference sequence). In the original analysis: It was from reference gene primer amplification that nucleated cell counts were estimated. TCRdb's copy holds only in-frame clones and misses some; the assay was immunoSEQ multiplex PCR. V and J calls and clone size are those listed in that table; D and trimming were worked out from the DNA. The table shows 30,000 to 45,000 clones, with around 80% occurring only once. The sequence was obtained from a man in his fifties or sixties with active COVID-19. The material sequenced was peripheral blood. The rearrangement links TRBV13 to TRBJ1-6; possible D gene TRBD1, 6 bases. The CDR3 DNA is TGTGCCAGCACCATCAGAGGGGGGGCCAATTCACCCCTCCACTTT. The encoded protein is CASTIRGGANSPLHF.